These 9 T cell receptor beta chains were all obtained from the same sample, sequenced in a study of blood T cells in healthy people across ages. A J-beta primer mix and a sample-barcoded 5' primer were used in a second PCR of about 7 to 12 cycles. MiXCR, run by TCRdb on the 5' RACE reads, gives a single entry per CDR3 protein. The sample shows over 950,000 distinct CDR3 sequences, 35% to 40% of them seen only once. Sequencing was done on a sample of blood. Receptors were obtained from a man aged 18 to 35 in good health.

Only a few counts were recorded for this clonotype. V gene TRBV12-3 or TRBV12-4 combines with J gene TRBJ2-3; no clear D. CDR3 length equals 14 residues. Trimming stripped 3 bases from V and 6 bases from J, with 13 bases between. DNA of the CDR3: TGTGCCAGCAGTTTGAACCCGAGTGGGGATACGCAGTATTTT. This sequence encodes CASSLNPSGDTQYF.

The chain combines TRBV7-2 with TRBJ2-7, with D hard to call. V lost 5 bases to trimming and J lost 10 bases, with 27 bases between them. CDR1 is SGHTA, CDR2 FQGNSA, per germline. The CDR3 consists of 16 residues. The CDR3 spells CASSPGQSYLAATQYF. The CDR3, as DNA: TGTGCCAGCAGCCCAGGTCAGTCGTACTTGGCGGCAACCCAGTACTTC.

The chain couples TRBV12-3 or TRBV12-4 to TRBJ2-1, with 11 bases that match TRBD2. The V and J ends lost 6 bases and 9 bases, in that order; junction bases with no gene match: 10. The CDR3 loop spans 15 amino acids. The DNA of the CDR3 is TGTGCCAGCAGCTTTAGCGGGGGGGCAAGACGTGAGCAGTTCTTC. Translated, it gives CASSFSGGARREQFF.

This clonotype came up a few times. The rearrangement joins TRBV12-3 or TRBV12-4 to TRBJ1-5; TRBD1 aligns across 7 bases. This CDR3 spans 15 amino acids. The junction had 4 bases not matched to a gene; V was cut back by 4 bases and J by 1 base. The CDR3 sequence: CASSSSGGSNQPQHF. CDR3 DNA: TGTGCCAGCAGTTCGTCAGGGGGAAGCAATCAGCCCCAGCATTTT.

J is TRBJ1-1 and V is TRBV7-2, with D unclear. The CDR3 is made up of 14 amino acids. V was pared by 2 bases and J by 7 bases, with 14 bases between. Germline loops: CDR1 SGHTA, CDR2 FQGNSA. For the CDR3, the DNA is TGTGCCAGCAGCTTAAATTTCCGGGAAAGTGAAGCTTTCTTT. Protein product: CASSLNFRESEAFF.

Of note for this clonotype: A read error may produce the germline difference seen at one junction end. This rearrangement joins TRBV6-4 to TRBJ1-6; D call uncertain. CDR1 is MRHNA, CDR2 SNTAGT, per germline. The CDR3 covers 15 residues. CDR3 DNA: TGTGCCAGCAGTGACTTGGCAGGAAGAAATTCACCCCCCCACTTT. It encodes CASSDLAGRNSPPHF.

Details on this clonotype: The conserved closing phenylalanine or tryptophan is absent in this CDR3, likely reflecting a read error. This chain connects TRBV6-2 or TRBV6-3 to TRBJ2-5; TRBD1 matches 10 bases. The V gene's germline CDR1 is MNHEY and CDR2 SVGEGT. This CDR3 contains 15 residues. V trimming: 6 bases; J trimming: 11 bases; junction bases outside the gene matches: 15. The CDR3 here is CASSWTGGYGYKQYL. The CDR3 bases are TGTGCCAGCAGCTGGACAGGGGGGTACGGTTACAAGCAGTACTTA.

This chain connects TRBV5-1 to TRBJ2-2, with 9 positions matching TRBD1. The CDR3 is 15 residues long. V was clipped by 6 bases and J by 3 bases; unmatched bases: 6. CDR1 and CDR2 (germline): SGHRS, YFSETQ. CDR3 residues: CASNRQGGDTGELFF. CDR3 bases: TGCGCCAGCAATCGACAGGGGGGGGACACCGGGGAGCTGTTTTTT.

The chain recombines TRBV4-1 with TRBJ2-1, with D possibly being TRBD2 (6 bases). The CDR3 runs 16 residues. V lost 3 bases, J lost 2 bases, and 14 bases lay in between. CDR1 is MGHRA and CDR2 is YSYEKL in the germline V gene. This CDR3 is CASSHVLADPYNEQFF. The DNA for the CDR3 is TGCGCCAGCAGCCATGTTTTAGCGGACCCCTACAATGAGCAGTTCTTC.